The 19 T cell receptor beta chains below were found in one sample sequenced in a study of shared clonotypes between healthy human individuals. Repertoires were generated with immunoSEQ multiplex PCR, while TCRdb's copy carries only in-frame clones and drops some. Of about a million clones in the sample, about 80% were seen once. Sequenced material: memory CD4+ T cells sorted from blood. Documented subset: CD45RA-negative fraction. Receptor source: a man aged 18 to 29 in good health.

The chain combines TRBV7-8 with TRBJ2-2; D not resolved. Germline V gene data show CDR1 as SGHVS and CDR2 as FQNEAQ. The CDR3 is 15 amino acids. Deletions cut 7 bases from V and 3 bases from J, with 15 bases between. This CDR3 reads CASNQALWDTGELFF. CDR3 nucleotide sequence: TGTGCCAGCAACCAGGCCTTATGGGACACCGGGGAGCTGTTTTTT.

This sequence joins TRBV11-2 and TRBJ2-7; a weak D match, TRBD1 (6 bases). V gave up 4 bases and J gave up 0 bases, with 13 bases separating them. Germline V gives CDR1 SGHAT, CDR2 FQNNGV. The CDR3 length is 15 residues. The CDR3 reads CASSSNRDISYEQYF. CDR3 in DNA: TGTGCCAGCAGCTCTAACCGGGACATCTCCTACGAGCAGTACTTC.

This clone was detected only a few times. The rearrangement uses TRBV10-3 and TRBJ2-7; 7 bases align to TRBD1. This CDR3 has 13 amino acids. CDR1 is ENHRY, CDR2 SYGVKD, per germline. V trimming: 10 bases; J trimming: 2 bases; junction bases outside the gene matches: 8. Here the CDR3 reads CATGTALAYEQYF. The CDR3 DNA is TGTGCCACCGGGACAGCCCTCGCCTACGAGCAGTACTTC.

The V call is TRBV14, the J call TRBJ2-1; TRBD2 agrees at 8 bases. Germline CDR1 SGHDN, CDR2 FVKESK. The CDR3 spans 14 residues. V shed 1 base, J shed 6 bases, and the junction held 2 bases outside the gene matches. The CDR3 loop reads CASSQVLAGNEQFF. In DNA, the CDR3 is TGTGCCAGCAGCCAAGTCCTAGCGGGCAATGAGCAGTTCTTC. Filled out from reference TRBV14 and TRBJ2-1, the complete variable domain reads EAGVTQFPSHSVIEKGQTVTLRCDPISGHDNLYWYRRVMGKEIKFLLHFVKESKQDESGMPNNRFLAERTGGTYSTLKVQPAELEDSGVYFCASSQVLAGNEQFFGPGTRLTVL.

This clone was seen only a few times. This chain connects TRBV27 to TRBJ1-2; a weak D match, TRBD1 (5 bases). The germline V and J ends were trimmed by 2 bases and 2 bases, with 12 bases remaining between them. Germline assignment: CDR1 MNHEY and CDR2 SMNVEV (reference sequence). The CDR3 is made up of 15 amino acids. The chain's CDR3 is CASSLGRGINYGYTF. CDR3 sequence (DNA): TGTGCCAGCAGTTTAGGCCGGGGGATCAACTATGGCTACACCTTC.

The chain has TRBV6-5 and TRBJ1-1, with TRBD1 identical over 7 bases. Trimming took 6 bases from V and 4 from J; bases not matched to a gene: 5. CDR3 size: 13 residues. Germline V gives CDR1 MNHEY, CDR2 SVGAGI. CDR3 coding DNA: TGTGCCAGCAGCTCCCCAGGGGGCACTGAAGCTTTCTTT. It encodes CASSSPGGTEAFF.

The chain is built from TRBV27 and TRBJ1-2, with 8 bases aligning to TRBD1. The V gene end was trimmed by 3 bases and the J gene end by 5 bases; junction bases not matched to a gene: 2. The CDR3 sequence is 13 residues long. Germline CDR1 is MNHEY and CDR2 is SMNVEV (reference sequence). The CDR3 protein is CASSFTGGYGYTF. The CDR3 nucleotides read TGTGCCAGCAGTTTTACAGGGGGATATGGCTACACCTTC.

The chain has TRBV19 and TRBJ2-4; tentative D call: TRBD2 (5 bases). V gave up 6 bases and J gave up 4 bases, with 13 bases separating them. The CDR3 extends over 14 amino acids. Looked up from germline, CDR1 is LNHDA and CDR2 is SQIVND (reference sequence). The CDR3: CASSRTGGKNIQYF. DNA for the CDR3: TGTGCCAGTAGCAGGACCGGAGGAAAAAACATTCAGTACTTC.

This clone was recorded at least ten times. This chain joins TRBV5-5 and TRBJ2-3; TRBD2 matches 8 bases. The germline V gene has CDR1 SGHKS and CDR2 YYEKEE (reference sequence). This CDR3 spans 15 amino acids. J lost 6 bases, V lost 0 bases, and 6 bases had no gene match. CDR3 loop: CASSLGGGTSDTQYF. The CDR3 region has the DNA TGTGCCAGCAGCTTGGGAGGCGGGACTAGTGATACGCAGTATTTT. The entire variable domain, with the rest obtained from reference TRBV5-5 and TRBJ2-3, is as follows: DAGVTQSPTHLIKTRGQQVTLRCSPISGHKSVSWYQQVLGQGPQFIFQYYEKEERGRGNFPDRFSARQFPNYSSELNVNALLLGDSALYLCASSLGGGTSDTQYFGPGTRLTVL.

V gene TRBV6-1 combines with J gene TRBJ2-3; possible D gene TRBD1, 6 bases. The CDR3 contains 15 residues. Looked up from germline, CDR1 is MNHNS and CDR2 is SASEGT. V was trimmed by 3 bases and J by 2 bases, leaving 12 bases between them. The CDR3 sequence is CASSDIGQSTDTQYF. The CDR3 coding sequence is TGTGCCAGCAGTGATATAGGACAGTCCACAGATACGCAGTATTTT.

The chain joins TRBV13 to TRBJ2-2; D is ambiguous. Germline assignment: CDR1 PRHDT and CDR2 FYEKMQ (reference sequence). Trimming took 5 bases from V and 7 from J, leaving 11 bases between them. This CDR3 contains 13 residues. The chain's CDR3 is CASSRYTDGELFF. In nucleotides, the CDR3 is TGTGCCAGCAGCCGTTATACGGACGGGGAGCTGTTTTTT.

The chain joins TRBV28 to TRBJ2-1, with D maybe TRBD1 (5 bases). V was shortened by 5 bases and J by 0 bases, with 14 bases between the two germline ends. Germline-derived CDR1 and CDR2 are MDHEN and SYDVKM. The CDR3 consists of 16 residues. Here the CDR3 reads CASSGYQGSSYNEQFF. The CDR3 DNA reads TGTGCCAGCAGTGGGTACCAGGGATCCTCCTACAATGAGCAGTTCTTC.

CDR3 in amino acids: CASSQDRSSGNTIYF. The CDR3 coding sequence is TGTGCCAGCAGCCAGGACAGGAGCTCTGGAAACACCATATATTTT. J is TRBJ1-3 and V is TRBV7-9; 7 nucleotides align to TRBD1. The J segment lost 0 bases and the V segment lost 5 bases, leaving 4 bases of the junction unmatched. Germline V gives CDR1 SEHNR, CDR2 FQNEAQ (reference sequence). This CDR3 contains 15 residues.

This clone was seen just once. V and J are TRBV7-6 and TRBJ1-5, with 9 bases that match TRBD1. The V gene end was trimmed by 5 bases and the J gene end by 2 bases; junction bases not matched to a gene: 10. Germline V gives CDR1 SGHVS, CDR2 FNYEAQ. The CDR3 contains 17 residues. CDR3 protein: CASSPGTGFIGNQPQHF. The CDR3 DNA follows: TGTGCCAGCAGCCCCGGGACAGGGTTCATTGGCAATCAGCCCCAGCATTTT.

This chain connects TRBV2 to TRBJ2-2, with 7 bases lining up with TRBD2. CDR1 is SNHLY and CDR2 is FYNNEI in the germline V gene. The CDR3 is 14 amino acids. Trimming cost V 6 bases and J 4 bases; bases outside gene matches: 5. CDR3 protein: CASRSGASTGELFF. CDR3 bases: TGTGCCAGCAGGAGCGGGGCTAGCACCGGGGAGCTGTTTTTT.

DNA of the CDR3: TGCAGCGCTGGACAACAGGGGACGAACACTGAAGCTTTCTTT. Translated: CSAGQQGTNTEAFF. The V gene is TRBV29-1, the J gene TRBJ1-1, with 7 bases fitting TRBD1. The CDR3 length is 14 residues. Germline V gene data show CDR1 as SQVTM and CDR2 as ANQGSEA. Trimming removed 7 bases from V and 1 base from J; junction bases left unmatched: 9.

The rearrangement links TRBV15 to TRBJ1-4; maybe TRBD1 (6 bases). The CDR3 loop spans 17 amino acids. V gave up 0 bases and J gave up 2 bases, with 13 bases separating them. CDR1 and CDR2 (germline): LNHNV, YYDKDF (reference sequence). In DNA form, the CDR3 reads TGTGCCACCAGCAGAGAATCGGGGGCGCGGACTAATGAAAAACTGTTTTTT. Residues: CATSRESGARTNEKLFF.

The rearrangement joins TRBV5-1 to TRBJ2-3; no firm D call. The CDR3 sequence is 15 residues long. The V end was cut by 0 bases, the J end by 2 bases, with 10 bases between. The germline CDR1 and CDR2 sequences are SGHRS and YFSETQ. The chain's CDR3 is CASSLAARNTDTQYF. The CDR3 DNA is TGCGCCAGCAGCTTGGCAGCTAGAAACACAGATACGCAGTATTTT.

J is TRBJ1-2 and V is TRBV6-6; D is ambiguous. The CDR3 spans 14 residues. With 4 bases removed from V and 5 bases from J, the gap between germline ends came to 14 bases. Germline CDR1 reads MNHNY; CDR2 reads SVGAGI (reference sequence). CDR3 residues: CASSSPASQYGYTF. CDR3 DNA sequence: TGTGCCAGCAGTTCGCCAGCCAGCCAGTATGGCTACACCTTC.